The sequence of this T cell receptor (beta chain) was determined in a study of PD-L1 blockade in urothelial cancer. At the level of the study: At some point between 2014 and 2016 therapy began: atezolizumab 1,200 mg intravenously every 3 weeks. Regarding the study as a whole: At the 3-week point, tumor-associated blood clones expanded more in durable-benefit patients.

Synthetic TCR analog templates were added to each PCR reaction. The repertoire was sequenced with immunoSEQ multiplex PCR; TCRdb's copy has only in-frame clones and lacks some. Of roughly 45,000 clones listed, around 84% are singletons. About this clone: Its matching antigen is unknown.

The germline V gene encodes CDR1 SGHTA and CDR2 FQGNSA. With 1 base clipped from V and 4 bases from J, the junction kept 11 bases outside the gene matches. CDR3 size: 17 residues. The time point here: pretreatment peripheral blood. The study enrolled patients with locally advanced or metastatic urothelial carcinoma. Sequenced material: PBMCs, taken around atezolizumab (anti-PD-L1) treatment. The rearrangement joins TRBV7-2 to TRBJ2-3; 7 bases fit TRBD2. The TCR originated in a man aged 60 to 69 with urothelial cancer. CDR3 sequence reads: CASSLEVSSGFPDTQYF. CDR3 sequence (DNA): TGTGCCAGCAGCTTAGAGGTTTCTAGCGGATTTCCAGATACGCAGTATTTT.